Sequencing of this T cell receptor (beta chain) was carried out in a study of technical replicates of blood from a handful of donors. Some clones are missing from TCRdb's copy, which holds only in-frame ones; the method was immunoSEQ multiplex PCR. The data show tens of thousands of clones, 95% to 96% seen once. The CDR3 is 13 residues long. The V gene lost 5 bases and the J gene lost 5 bases, with 10 bases spanning the gap. CDR1 and CDR2 (germline): SNHLY, FYNNEI. This sequence originates from a human donor in good health. V gene TRBV2 combines with J gene TRBJ1-5; perhaps TRBD1 as D (6 bases). What was sequenced was T cells isolated from PBMCs. The CDR3 reads CASSYSGDQPQHF. CDR3 bases: TGTGCCAGCAGTTACTCAGGGGATCAGCCCCAGCATTTT. Full variable domain (rest looked up from reference TRBV2 and TRBJ1-5): EPEVTQTPSHQVTQMGQEVILRCVPISNHLYFYWYRQILGQKVEFLVSFYNNEISEKSEIFDDQFSVERPDGSNFTLKIRSTKLEDSAMYFCASSYSGDQPQHFGDGTRLSIL.